The T cell receptor beta chain described here comes from a study of blood T cell repertoires in COVID-19. Study at large: Acute-phase and convalescent COVID-19 samples originated in the United States, Italy and Spain. Nucleic acid was either cDNA or gDNA, and it came from T cells, B-cell-depleted T cells, or PBMCs.

As processed by the authors: Nucleated cell counts were estimated from reference gene primer amplification. Profiled with immunoSEQ multiplex PCR; TCRdb holds only in-frame clones, not every one. D and trimming were read from the DNA, whereas the V and J calls and clone size are those reported in that table. Of about half a million clones listed, 80% to 90% are singletons. The sample holds a few counts of this clone. The V end lost 3 bases, the J end lost 8 bases, and 11 bases lay between the germline ends. Germline CDR1 SGHRS, CDR2 YFSETQ. This CDR3 comprises 12 residues. This clonotype was obtained from a human donor in a cohort sampled during active COVID-19. Input material: peripheral blood. The genes are TRBV5-1 and TRBJ1-1, with D unclear. In DNA form, the CDR3 reads TGCGCCAGCAGCTCGTCACAGACCGAAGCTTTCTTT. Translating it yields CASSSSQTEAFF.